Following are 6 T cell receptor beta chains from one sample sequenced in a study of monozygotic twins with inflammatory bowel disease. TCRdb re-called the 5' RACE reads; one entry per CDR3 protein, DNA not given. The sample holds approximately 400,000 distinct CDR3 sequences. The sequencing sample was made of blood. The receptors originated from a human donor with ulcerative colitis or Crohn's disease, or a healthy co-twin of an affected twin (not recorded which).

The gene calls are TRBV10-3 and TRBJ2-3; TCRdb designates TRBD2, a call that cannot be tested without DNA. The CDR3 totals 12 residues. Per the germline V gene, CDR1 is ENHRY and CDR2 is SYGVKD. The chain's CDR3 is CAISEASHTQYF.

The rearrangement links TRBV29-1 to TRBJ2-5; TCRdb calls TRBD1, which cannot be checked without DNA. Per germline, CDR1 SQVTM and CDR2 ANQGSEA. The length of the CDR3 is 13 residues. Here the CDR3 reads CSVDDTGAGSQYF.

The rearrangement joins TRBV20-1 to TRBJ2-3; TCRdb picks TRBD2, but there is no DNA to check that call. Germline values: CDR1 DFQATT, CDR2 SNEGSKA (reference sequence). This CDR3 comprises 16 residues. CDR3 sequence: CSADGTSGRFTDTQYF.

The CDR3 region is CSARGDRGDSPLHF. The rearrangement links TRBV20-1 to TRBJ1-6; TCRdb's D gene call, TRBD1, goes unchecked for lack of DNA. The CDR3 runs to 14 residues. Germline CDR1 DFQATT, CDR2 SNEGSKA (reference sequence).

The genes are TRBV20-1 and TRBJ2-2; the D call from TCRdb, TRBD1, cannot be confirmed without DNA. Looked up from germline, CDR1 is DFQATT and CDR2 is SNEGSKA (reference sequence). The length of the CDR3 is 14 residues. The CDR3 protein is CSASRWGGPGELFF.

The chain combines TRBV7-2 with TRBJ2-2; the TCRdb D gene call, TRBD1, has no DNA to confirm it. Germline loops: CDR1 SGHTA, CDR2 FQGNSA. The CDR3 consists of 17 residues. This chain's CDR3 is CASSLEPGATNTGELFF. Full variable domain (rest looked up from reference TRBV7-2 and TRBJ2-2): GAGVSQSPSNKVTEKGKDVELRCDPISGHTALYWYRQSLGQGLEFLIYFQGNSAPDKSGLPSDRFSAERTGGSVSTLTIQRTQQEDSAVYLCASSLEPGATNTGELFFGEGSRLTVL.